This TCR beta chain derives from a study of post-analysis software for immune sequencing data. Study overall: The cohort encompassed relapsing-remitting, secondary progressive and progressive-relapsing multiple sclerosis disease courses. Study-level findings and limits: Comparison of patients with controls showed about 5 TRBV segments more frequent in patients, TRBV5-6, TRBV5-1 and TRBV20-1 among them. Multiple sclerosis patients showed significantly lower normalized Chao1 diversity than controls did. Samples from one preparation batch, clustered by F measure, grouped strongly together.

The CDR3 sequence is 14 residues long. V was cut by 5 bases and J by 0 bases, with 11 bases left in between. Germline CDR1 DFQATT, CDR2 SNEGSKA (reference sequence). Tagging with unique molecular identifiers was a feature of the TCR beta cDNA libraries. TCRdb itself ran the PCR reads through MiXCR, one entry per CDR3 protein. This table holds 380,000 or so distinct CDR3 sequences, roughly 30% found once. As for this clonotype: The antigen remains undetermined.

The chain carries TRBV20-1 and TRBJ2-1; D remains ambiguous. The TCR sequence derives from a girl between 10 and 17 years old with multiple sclerosis. The sequenced sample was blood. The chain's CDR3 is CSAAHPSSYNEQFF. CDR3 nucleotides: TGCAGTGCTGCCCATCCGAGCTCCTACAATGAGCAGTTCTTC.